This passage covers 30 T cell receptor beta chains from one sample sequenced in a study of OX40 agonist ivuxolimab in advanced cancers. Clones were sequenced by immunoSEQ multiplex PCR, and TCRdb holds only the in-frame ones, with some missing. The table lists 55,000 to 75,000 clones, 80% to 90% of them singletons, with roughly 0.75% in the top ten. The material sequenced was CD4+ or CD8+ T cells sorted from blood, taken in a trial of the OX40 agonist ivuxolimab. These receptor sequences come from an adult with an advanced solid tumor such as melanoma, head and neck, liver or kidney cancer.

This chain links TRBV6-5 with TRBJ2-3; D gene uncertain. V lost 6 bases and J 0 bases, leaving 7 bases between the germline ends. The CDR3 is made up of 13 amino acids. From germline, CDR1 is MNHEY and CDR2 SVGAGI. Here the CDR3 reads CASSPPSTDTQYF. The CDR3 coding sequence is TGTGCCAGCAGCCCACCGAGCACAGATACGCAGTATTTT.

V and J are TRBV5-4 and TRBJ2-1, with 8 bases matching TRBD2. This CDR3 contains 15 residues. The trim removed 2 bases at V and 3 bases at J, leaving 4 bases unmatched. CDR1 SGHNT and CDR2 YYREEE come from the germline V gene (reference sequence). CDR3 loop: CASSFRRGDYNEQFF. For the CDR3, the DNA is TGTGCCAGCAGCTTCCGGCGGGGGGACTACAATGAGCAGTTCTTC.

V usage is TRBV7-2 and J usage is TRBJ2-7; possible D gene TRBD2, 6 bases. V was pared by 5 bases and J by 0 bases, with 17 bases between. Looked up from germline, CDR1 is SGHTA and CDR2 is FQGNSA. This CDR3 region has 16 residues. CDR3 sequence (DNA): TGTGCCAGCAGCAGGCGATCCGGGAGTCTCTCCTACGAGCAGTACTTC. This encodes CASSRRSGSLSYEQYF.

CDR3 sequence (DNA): TGTGCCTGGAGTCGGGGACAGGGGCAGCCCCAGCATTTT. Protein: CAWSRGQGQPQHF. J is TRBJ1-5 and V is TRBV30, with 10 nucleotides matching TRBD1. CDR3 size: 13 residues. After removal of 2 bases from V and 7 bases from J, the junction contained 2 bases not matched to a gene. Germline V gene data show CDR1 as GTSNPN and CDR2 as SVGIG (reference sequence).

This chain uses TRBV6-5 with TRBJ1-6; D is perhaps TRBD1 (5 bases). Trimming cost V 6 bases and J 9 bases, with 12 bases left between them. Germline CDR1 MNHEY, CDR2 SVGAGI. The CDR3 is made up of 13 amino acids. CDR3 loop: CASRRGLGSPLHF. The CDR3 region has the DNA TGTGCCAGCAGGCGGGGCCTGGGTTCACCCCTCCACTTT.

The V call is TRBV4-1, the J call TRBJ2-1, with 12 bases lining up with TRBD2. V was pared by 5 bases and J by 1 base, with 18 bases of the junction left unmatched. Germline lookup yields CDR1 MGHRA and CDR2 YSYEKL. The CDR3 length is 21 residues. The CDR3 DNA follows: TGCGCCAGCAGCTATCGAGGACTAGCGGGAATCGGTGGGGGTTCCTACAATGAGCAGTTCTTC. Protein: CASSYRGLAGIGGGSYNEQFF.

In its sample, this clone was seen a few times. This chain connects TRBV18 to TRBJ1-1; 7 nucleotides agree with TRBD1. CDR1 is KGHSH and CDR2 is LQKENI in the germline V gene. The CDR3 runs to 15 residues. With V trimmed by 3 bases and J by 4 bases, 8 bases remained unmatched. The CDR3 region is CASSPPDRAGTEAFF. CDR3 nucleotide sequence: TGTGCCAGCTCACCCCCAGACAGGGCGGGCACTGAAGCTTTCTTT.

The chain is built from TRBV7-9 and TRBJ2-7; D perhaps matches TRBD1 (8 bases). Germline CDR1 is SEHNR and CDR2 is FQNEAQ (reference sequence). Between the trimmed V and J ends, which lost 5 bases and 6 bases, there was a span of 11 bases. The CDR3 totals 12 residues. The CDR3 loop is CASSTGGGEQYF. The CDR3 DNA sequence: TGTGCCAGCAGCACAGGGGGGGGCGAGCAGTACTTC.

This chain joins TRBV29-1 and TRBJ1-5; 7 bases agree with TRBD1. Germline loops: CDR1 SQVTM, CDR2 ANQGSEA. Germline trimming cut 6 bases from V and 4 bases from J; bases unmatched to any gene: 12. CDR3 length: 15 residues. CDR3 bases: TGCAGCGTGAGAGCAGGGGGAGAATCGAATCAGCCCCAGCATTTT. The encoded protein is CSVRAGGESNQPQHF.

Comment on this clone: The junction does not match germline at one end; this may be a read error. The chain employs TRBV29-1 and TRBJ2-1; 8 bases line up with TRBD2. The CDR3 covers 15 residues. Germline V CDR1 and CDR2: SQVTM, ANQGSEA. In nucleotides, the CDR3 is TGCAGCGTGGAAGGTGGCGGGGGGCGGAACTTTGAGCAGTTCTTC. Encoded protein: CSVEGGGGRNFEQFF.

This sequence joins TRBV30 and TRBJ2-1; 7 bases map to TRBD2. The CDR3 contains 18 residues. J gave up 5 bases and V 2 bases, and 18 bases lay outside the gene matches. Germline V gene lookup returns CDR1 GTSNPN and CDR2 SVGIG (reference sequence). The CDR3 region is CAWSILGSVGGGHNEQFF. The CDR3 nucleotides are TGTGCCTGGAGTATTCTGGGATCAGTAGGCGGGGGACACAATGAGCAGTTCTTC.

The rearrangement joins TRBV19 to TRBJ2-2, with 7 bases identical to TRBD1. V was clipped by 4 bases and J by 0 bases; unmatched bases: 14. Germline CDR1 reads LNHDA; CDR2 reads SQIVND (reference sequence). This CDR3 has 19 residues. Written as DNA, the CDR3 is TGTGCCAGTAGTAGGATTATCGGTCGGGGACAGACGAACACCGGGGAGCTGTTTTTT. Its protein product is CASSRIIGRGQTNTGELFF.

This clone has a single count. J is TRBJ2-3 and V is TRBV7-6, with TRBD2 identical over 9 bases. CDR1 SGHVS and CDR2 FNYEAQ come from the germline V gene. The junction had 8 bases not matched to a gene; V was cut back by 5 bases and J by 5 bases. The CDR3 consists of 15 residues. CDR3 bases: TGTGCCAGCAGCACACATAGCGGGAGAAAAGATACGCAGTATTTT. Translation gives CASSTHSGRKDTQYF.

A single count supports this clone. This chain uses TRBV29-1 with TRBJ1-1; D remains unclear. V shed 7 bases and J shed 0 bases, with 9 bases lying between them. The germline V gene has CDR1 SQVTM and CDR2 ANQGSEA. The CDR3 spans 12 residues. The CDR3 DNA is TGCAGCGCATTTCATTTGAACACTGAAGCTTTCTTT. It yields the protein CSAFHLNTEAFF.

This sequence joins TRBV18 and TRBJ1-4; D gene unclear. This CDR3 spans 13 amino acids. Germline CDR1 is KGHSH and CDR2 is LQKENI. V lost 8 bases and J lost 7, with 14 bases in between. CDR3 protein: CASALGLGEKLFF. DNA for the CDR3: TGTGCCAGCGCCCTGGGCCTTGGTGAAAAACTGTTTTTT. The full variable domain, with the rest looked up from reference TRBV18 and TRBJ1-4, is NAGVMQNPRHLVRRRGQEARLRCSPMKGHSHVYWYRQLPEEGLKFMVYLQKENIIDESGMPKERFSAEFPKEGPSILRIQQVVRGDSAAYFCASALGLGEKLFFGSGTQLSVL.

This clone was seen only a few times. The gene calls are TRBV5-4 and TRBJ2-3, with 10 bases aligning to TRBD2. The germline V gene has CDR1 SGHNT and CDR2 YYREEE (reference sequence). V gave up 4 bases and J gave up 7 bases; unmatched junction bases: 12. The CDR3 is 16 amino acids. CDR3 bases: TGTGCCAGCAGCCCTTCCCCTAGCGGGAGTGAAAATACGCAGTATTTT. Encoded protein: CASSPSPSGSENTQYF.

V and J are TRBV29-1 and TRBJ2-3; 11 nucleotides match TRBD2. The CDR3 runs to 15 residues. The V gene end was trimmed by 8 bases and the J gene end by 2 bases; junction bases not matched to a gene: 9. The germline gives CDR1 SQVTM, CDR2 ANQGSEA. The CDR3 loop is CSLSGTSGFTDTQYF. As DNA, the CDR3 is TGCAGCCTATCCGGGACTAGCGGTTTCACAGATACGCAGTATTTT.

J is TRBJ1-5 and V is TRBV19; 7 bases are shared with TRBD1. After removal of 3 bases from V and 2 bases from J, the junction contained 7 bases not matched to a gene. This CDR3 has 16 residues. Germline CDR1 is LNHDA and CDR2 is SQIVND (reference sequence). The CDR3 bases are TGTGCCAGTAGTATTACCGGGACAGTACGCAATCAGCCCCAGCATTTT. Its protein product is CASSITGTVRNQPQHF.

The rearrangement joins TRBV5-4 to TRBJ2-5, with 13 bases fitting TRBD2. The V gene's germline CDR1 is SGHNT and CDR2 YYREEE (reference sequence). Trimming took 1 base from V and 7 from J; bases not matched to a gene: 4. This CDR3 has 15 amino acids. The chain's CDR3 is CASSLTSGREGTQYF. Written as DNA, the CDR3 is TGTGCCAGCAGCTTGACTAGCGGGAGGGAAGGGACCCAGTACTTC.

The rearrangement uses TRBV18 and TRBJ1-1, with a weak D call TRBD1 (5 bases). V was trimmed by 0 bases and J by 0 bases, leaving 8 bases between them. CDR3 length equals 15 residues. Germline CDR1 is KGHSH and CDR2 is LQKENI. The CDR3 coding sequence is TGTGCCAGCTCACCACCGGGGGGATTGAACACTGAAGCTTTCTTT. This codes for CASSPPGGLNTEAFF.

This clone was seen a few times. J is TRBJ1-2 and V is TRBV30, with D maybe TRBD1 (6 bases). The CDR3 extends over 14 amino acids. V was pared by 6 bases and J by 2 bases, with 16 bases between. CDR1 and CDR2 (germline): GTSNPN, SVGIG (reference sequence). This CDR3 reads CACSSPRGNYGYTF. CDR3 nucleotide sequence: TGTGCCTGTTCCTCCCCAAGGGGGAACTATGGCTACACCTTC.

This sequence joins TRBV5-4 and TRBJ2-7; TRBD2 matches 12 bases. J gave up 4 bases and V 4 bases, and 6 bases lay outside the gene matches. CDR1 is SGHNT, CDR2 YYREEE, per germline (reference sequence). The CDR3 is 15 residues long. The CDR3 is CASSQRTSGVYEQYF. The CDR3 region has the DNA TGTGCCAGCAGCCAGAGGACTAGCGGGGTTTACGAGCAGTACTTC.

The rearrangement joins TRBV18 to TRBJ2-2, with unresolved D. The CDR3 is 16 residues long. CDR1 KGHSH and CDR2 LQKENI come from the germline V gene. V shed 4 bases and J shed 6 bases, with 18 bases lying between them. CDR3 sequence (DNA): TGTGCCAGCTCACTTTACGACACAGTATATTCCGGGGAGCTGTTTTTT. It encodes CASSLYDTVYSGELFF.

This chain connects TRBV10-1 to TRBJ2-7; the match to TRBD1 covers 9 bases. Germline CDR1 and CDR2: WNHNN and SYGVQD (reference sequence). V dropped 4 bases and J dropped 2; count of bases not matched to a gene: 21. The CDR3 spans 20 residues. CDR3 sequence: CASSAAPLGQGPPEAYEQYF. As DNA, the CDR3 is TGCGCCAGCAGTGCTGCCCCTCTTGGACAGGGGCCTCCTGAGGCCTACGAGCAGTACTTC.

The chain combines TRBV5-4 with TRBJ1-1; a weak D match, TRBD1 (5 bases). The CDR3 covers 13 residues. The ends were cut back, 5 bases at V and 3 bases at J, with 11 bases in the middle. Per germline, CDR1 SGHNT and CDR2 YYREEE (reference sequence). The CDR3 DNA reads as TGTGCCAGCAGGACGGGGGGGGACACTGAAGCTTTCTTT. Amino acid sequence: CASRTGGDTEAFF.

The gene calls are TRBV7-9 and TRBJ1-6, with D perhaps matching TRBD1 (5 bases). Germline values: CDR1 SEHNR, CDR2 FQNEAQ (reference sequence). V was cut by 7 bases and J by 0 bases, with 13 bases left in between. The CDR3 has 16 amino acids. Here the CDR3 reads CASTGEGSSYNSPLHF. The CDR3 region has the DNA TGTGCCAGCACCGGGGAGGGGAGCTCCTATAATTCACCCCTCCACTTT.

The sample holds a few counts of this clone. The chain uses TRBV2 and TRBJ2-3; TRBD1 or TRBD2 may be the D gene (5 bases each). V lost 6 bases to trimming and J lost 0 bases, with 13 bases between them. Germline V gives CDR1 SNHLY, CDR2 FYNNEI. The CDR3 runs to 15 residues. CDR3 bases: TGTGCCAGCAGCCCCCGGGGCGGTAGCACAGATACGCAGTATTTT. It encodes CASSPRGGSTDTQYF.

This clone was seen a single time. The rearrangement links TRBV7-9 to TRBJ1-2; TRBD1 might be the D (5 bases). Per germline, CDR1 SEHNR and CDR2 FQNEAQ (reference sequence). CDR3 length: 13 amino acids. V shed 1 base and J shed 4 bases, with 7 bases lying between them. The CDR3 loop reads CASSLGQLYGYTF. The CDR3 bases are TGTGCCAGCAGCTTAGGACAGCTCTATGGCTACACCTTC.

V and J are TRBV7-2 and TRBJ2-7, with 9 bases lining up with TRBD1. Germline V lookup: CDR1 SGHTA, CDR2 FQGNSA. V shed 4 bases, J shed 4 bases, and the junction held 5 bases outside the gene matches. The CDR3 has 14 residues. For the CDR3, the DNA is TGTGCCAGCAGCTCGCAACAGGGGGCGTACGAGCAGTACTTC. It codes for CASSSQQGAYEQYF.

The chain carries TRBV10-1 and TRBJ2-2, with D possibly matching TRBD2 (6 bases). V gave up 8 bases and J gave up 6 bases, with 13 bases separating them. CDR1 is WNHNN and CDR2 is SYGVQD in the germline V gene (reference sequence). This CDR3 is built from 13 residues. The CDR3 sequence is CASGRGGAGELFF. Written as DNA, the CDR3 is TGCGCCAGCGGGCGGGGAGGAGCCGGGGAGCTGTTTTTT.